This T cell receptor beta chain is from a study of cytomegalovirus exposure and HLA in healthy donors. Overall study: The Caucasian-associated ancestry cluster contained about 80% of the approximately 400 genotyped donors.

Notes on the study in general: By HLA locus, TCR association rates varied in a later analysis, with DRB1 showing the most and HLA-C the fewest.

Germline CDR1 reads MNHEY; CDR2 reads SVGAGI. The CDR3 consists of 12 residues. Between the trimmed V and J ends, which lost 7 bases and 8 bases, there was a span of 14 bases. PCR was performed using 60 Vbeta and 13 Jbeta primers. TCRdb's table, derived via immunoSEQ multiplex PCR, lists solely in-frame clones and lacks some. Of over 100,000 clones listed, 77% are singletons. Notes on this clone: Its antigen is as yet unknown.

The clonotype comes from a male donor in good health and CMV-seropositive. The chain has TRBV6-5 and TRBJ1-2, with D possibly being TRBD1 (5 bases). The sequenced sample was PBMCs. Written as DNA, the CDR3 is TGTGCCAGCACCGAAGGGGTCAACGGCTACACCTTC. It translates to CASTEGVNGYTF.